A single sample is the source of the 21 T cell receptor beta chains below, sequenced in a study of blood T cell repertoires in COVID-19. The protocol was immunoSEQ multiplex PCR, while the TCRdb copy is restricted to in-frame clones and leaves out a portion. Among some 120,000 clones listed, approximately 80% were seen once. Input material: peripheral blood. These receptors were taken from a human donor in a cohort sampled during active COVID-19.

The chain combines TRBV27 with TRBJ2-6; D is uncertain. Germline V CDR1 and CDR2: MNHEY, SMNVEV (reference sequence). This CDR3 comprises 14 residues. Trimming left V 5 bases short and J 4 bases short, with 9 bases between. The CDR3 bases are TGTGCCAGCAGTGCTTTAGTAGGGGCCAACGTCCTGACTTTC. Residues: CASSALVGANVLTF. Supplemented by reference TRBV27 and TRBJ2-6, the full variable domain reads EAQVTQNPRYLITVTGKKLTVTCSQNMNHEYMSWYRQDPGLGLRQIYYSMNVEVTDKGDVPEGYKVSRKEKRNFPLILESPSPNQTSLYFCASSALVGANVLTFGAGSRLTVL.

The chain combines TRBV28 with TRBJ2-2, with 7 bases identical to TRBD1. The germline gives CDR1 MDHEN, CDR2 SYDVKM. There are 13 residues in the CDR3. The V gene end was trimmed by 6 bases and the J gene end by 6 bases; junction bases not matched to a gene: 4. The chain's CDR3 is CASRTGLAGELFF. The DNA of the CDR3 is TGTGCCAGCAGGACAGGGTTGGCCGGGGAGCTGTTTTTT.

The rearrangement uses TRBV29-1 and TRBJ1-1; TRBD1 matches at 7 bases. J was trimmed by 0 bases and V by 4 bases; bases with no gene match: 2. Per the germline V gene, CDR1 is SQVTM and CDR2 is ANQGSEA. This CDR3 spans 13 amino acids. The CDR3: CSVAGQLNTEAFF. CDR3 bases: TGCAGCGTTGCGGGACAGCTGAACACTGAAGCTTTCTTT.

In this sample, this clone turned up a few times. As DNA, the CDR3 is TGTGCCAGTACCTTAGGGGCAGGCAACAATCAGCCCCAGCATTTT. Translating gives CASTLGAGNNQPQHF. V usage is TRBV19 and J usage is TRBJ1-5, with a possible D match to TRBD1 (5 bases). Germline V CDR1 and CDR2: LNHDA, SQIVND (reference sequence). This CDR3 comprises 15 residues. Trimming cost V 7 bases and J 3 bases, with 16 bases left between them.

This chain uses TRBV6-6 with TRBJ2-7; 8 positions match TRBD1. Germline CDR1 MNHNY, CDR2 SVGAGI (reference sequence). The CDR3 loop spans 15 amino acids. J lost 1 base, V lost 6 bases, and 8 bases had no gene match. CDR3 sequence (DNA): TGTGCCAGCAGCCTGGACAGGGCGGGGTCCTACGAGCAGTACTTC. Its translation is CASSLDRAGSYEQYF.

V gene TRBV6-5 combines with J gene TRBJ1-1, with TRBD1 matching 7 bases. Germline loops: CDR1 MNHEY, CDR2 SVGAGI. The trim removed 6 bases at V and 0 bases at J, leaving 4 bases unmatched. There are 14 residues in the CDR3. The CDR3 is CASRTGLMNTEAFF. The CDR3 bases are TGTGCCAGCAGGACAGGGCTAATGAACACTGAAGCTTTCTTT.

This sequence joins TRBV19 and TRBJ1-1; D is perhaps TRBD1 (6 bases). Germline assignment: CDR1 LNHDA and CDR2 SQIVND (reference sequence). Trimming pared 5 bases from V and 11 bases from J, leaving 15 bases between. This CDR3 has 12 amino acids. CDR3 loop: CASSSGDRKAFF. The CDR3 DNA follows: TGTGCCAGTAGTTCAGGGGATCGAAAGGCTTTCTTT.

V gene TRBV7-2 combines with J gene TRBJ1-1; no clear D. Per germline, CDR1 SGHTA and CDR2 FQGNSA. This CDR3 region has 14 residues. V lost 5 bases and J 4 bases, leaving 14 bases between the germline ends. In nucleotides, the CDR3 is TGTGCCAGCAGCCCAGCTCGGAGGGTCACTGAAGCTTTCTTT. Its protein product is CASSPARRVTEAFF.

V is TRBV6-2 or TRBV6-3 and J is TRBJ2-3, with TRBD2 matching over 11 bases. This CDR3 region has 18 residues. The junction had 9 bases not matched to a gene; V was cut back by 2 bases and J by 2 bases. Germline loops: CDR1 MNHEY, CDR2 SVGEGT. The CDR3 reads CASSYLLLAGGFTDTQYF. CDR3 in DNA: TGTGCCAGCAGTTACCTTCTTCTAGCGGGAGGCTTCACAGATACGCAGTATTTT.

The chain recombines TRBV6-1 with TRBJ2-1; D possibly corresponds to TRBD2 (6 bases). This CDR3 region has 16 residues. Germline V gene data show CDR1 as MNHNS and CDR2 as SASEGT. V lost 2 bases to trimming and J lost 7 bases, with 18 bases between them. This CDR3 reads CASSENGVGTWNEQFF. The CDR3 DNA is TGTGCCAGCAGTGAAAATGGAGTAGGGACTTGGAATGAGCAGTTCTTC.

V is TRBV9 and J is TRBJ2-4, with D tentatively TRBD1 (5 bases). The germline CDR1 and CDR2 sequences are SGDLS and YYNGEE. This CDR3 spans 14 amino acids. V lost 4 bases, J lost 6 bases, and 14 bases lay in between. The CDR3 protein is CASSIQALSNIQYF. The CDR3 region has the DNA TGTGCCAGCAGCATACAGGCCCTCTCAAACATTCAGTACTTC.

The V and J genes are TRBV7-9 and TRBJ1-3; maybe TRBD1 (5 bases). Per the germline V gene, CDR1 is SEHNR and CDR2 is FQNEAQ (reference sequence). Trimming pared 1 base from V and 3 bases from J, leaving 10 bases between. This CDR3 region has 15 residues. CDR3 sequence reads: CASSLGRGGGNTIYF. The CDR3 DNA is TGTGCCAGCAGCTTAGGAAGGGGAGGTGGAAACACCATATATTTT.

V is TRBV11-3 and J is TRBJ2-3; 12 nucleotides line up with TRBD2. The CDR3 spans 16 residues. Germline values: CDR1 SGHNT, CDR2 YENEEA. J lost 1 base, V lost 2 bases, and 1 base had no gene match. The CDR3 region has the DNA TGTGCCAGCAGCTTACGGACTAGCGGGGGCACAGATACGCAGTATTTT. Protein: CASSLRTSGGTDTQYF.

The chain joins TRBV19 to TRBJ1-2; D is undetermined. The V end was cut by 7 bases, the J end by 2 bases, with 17 bases between. The CDR3 contains 15 residues. The germline gives CDR1 LNHDA, CDR2 SQIVND (reference sequence). In DNA, the CDR3 is TGTGCCAGTACCATCGCACGGACGGGGAACTATGGCTACACCTTC. It is translated as CASTIARTGNYGYTF.

The chain is built from TRBV19 and TRBJ2-1, with D possibly matching TRBD2 (6 bases). Germline assignment: CDR1 LNHDA and CDR2 SQIVND (reference sequence). Trimming took 5 bases from V and 8 from J, leaving 13 bases between them. CDR3 size: 13 residues. DNA for the CDR3: TGTGCCAGTAGTCCTCCGGGACTTTATGAGCAGTTCTTC. Translated, it gives CASSPPGLYEQFF. Combining the CDR3 with reference TRBV19 and TRBJ2-1 gives the whole variable domain DGGITQSPKYLFRKEGQNVTLSCEQNLNHDAMYWYRQDPGQGLRLIYYSQIVNDFQKGDIAEGYSVSREKKESFPLTVTSAQKNPTAFYLCASSPPGLYEQFFGPGTRLTVL.

This sequence joins TRBV12-3 or TRBV12-4 and TRBJ1-1; no firm D call. The CDR3 sequence is 12 residues long. V was trimmed by 6 bases and J by 6 bases, leaving 11 bases between them. CDR3 in DNA: TGTGCCAGCAGCCCTCCCTTCTCTGAAGCTTTCTTT. It yields the protein CASSPPFSEAFF.

This clone was seen a handful of times. The V gene is TRBV7-6, the J gene TRBJ2-2; D call uncertain. The germline V gene encodes CDR1 SGHVS and CDR2 FNYEAQ. CDR3 size: 16 residues. Between the trimmed V and J ends, which lost 5 bases and 2 bases, there was a span of 15 bases. Written as DNA, the CDR3 is TGTGCCAGCAGCCCTTCCCCAATACTTAACACCGGGGAGCTGTTTTTT. It encodes CASSPSPILNTGELFF. The full variable domain, with the rest looked up from reference TRBV7-6 and TRBJ2-2, is GAGVSQSPRYKVTKRGQDVALRCDPISGHVSLYWYRQALGQGPEFLTYFNYEAQQDKSGLPNDRFSAERPEGSISTLTIQRTEQRDSAMYRCASSPSPILNTGELFFGEGSRLTVL.

The chain employs TRBV7-3 and TRBJ2-3; possible D gene TRBD2, 6 bases. The V gene's germline CDR1 is SGHTA and CDR2 FQGTGA. Trimming cost V 5 bases and J 7 bases, with 19 bases left between them. This CDR3 has 15 amino acids. The CDR3 sequence is CASSLGRGSVHTQYF. CDR3 DNA sequence: TGTGCCAGCAGCCTGGGGCGGGGTTCGGTCCATACGCAGTATTTT. Using reference TRBV7-3 and TRBJ2-3 for the parts outside the CDR3, the full variable domain is GAGVSQTPSNKVTEKGKYVELRCDPISGHTALYWYRQSLGQGPEFLIYFQGTGAADDSGLPNDRFFAVRPEGSVSTLKIQRTERGDSAVYLCASSLGRGSVHTQYFGPGTRLTVL.

The chain uses TRBV28 and TRBJ1-1, with no clear D. V gave up 3 bases and J gave up 2 bases, with 7 bases separating them. This CDR3 is 13 amino acids long. In germline, CDR1 is MDHEN, CDR2 SYDVKM. CDR3 bases: TGTGCCAGCAGTTTTACGGGAAACACTGAAGCTTTCTTT. This encodes CASSFTGNTEAFF.

The chain employs TRBV5-4 and TRBJ2-2, with a possible D match to TRBD2 (7 bases). This CDR3 contains 16 residues. V was pared by 0 bases and J by 3 bases, with 12 bases between. CDR1 is SGHNT, CDR2 YYREEE, per germline (reference sequence). The CDR3 protein is CASSLDTGRDTGELFF. CDR3 nucleotide sequence: TGTGCCAGCAGCTTGGATACAGGGAGGGACACCGGGGAGCTGTTTTTT.

The chain has TRBV7-9 and TRBJ2-1, with D possibly matching TRBD2 (5 bases). The CDR3 extends over 14 amino acids. V was shortened by 1 base and J by 7 bases, with 11 bases between the two germline ends. Germline V gene sequence: CDR1 SEHNR, CDR2 FQNEAQ (reference sequence). The CDR3 sequence is CASSLETRGNEQFF. The CDR3 DNA reads TGTGCCAGCAGCTTAGAGACACGGGGAAATGAGCAGTTCTTC.